The clone carrying this T cell receptor beta chain was found once. This specimen includes other DNA sequences encoding the same CDR3. Between the trimmed V and J ends, which lost 0 bases and 0 bases, there was a span of 5 bases. Germline assignment: CDR1 SGHRS and CDR2 YFSETQ. The CDR3 is 14 residues long. Seattle researchers signed up patients amid active infection and tracked them longitudinally. The data are from a study of blood T cell repertoires in COVID-19. Background on the study: From the United States, Italy and Spain came samples of acute and convalescent COVID-19. PBMCs, B-cell-depleted T cells, or T cells were the source of the cDNA or gDNA that made up the material.

As processed by the authors: The assay estimated nucleated cells by amplifying reference gene primers. The method was immunoSEQ multiplex PCR; TCRdb's version includes in-frame clones alone and lacks a portion of them. The V and J calls and clone size were taken over from that table, and D and trimming were inferred from the DNA. The sample holds a few hundred thousand clones, 88% seen once. The chain employs TRBV5-1 and TRBJ2-3; no clear D. The source material was peripheral blood. The sequence was collected from a woman aged 25 to 39 with COVID-19, enrolled during active disease. The CDR3 DNA is TGCGCCAGCAGCTTGGGGGCGAGCACAGATACGCAGTATTTT. Residues: CASSLGASTDTQYF.